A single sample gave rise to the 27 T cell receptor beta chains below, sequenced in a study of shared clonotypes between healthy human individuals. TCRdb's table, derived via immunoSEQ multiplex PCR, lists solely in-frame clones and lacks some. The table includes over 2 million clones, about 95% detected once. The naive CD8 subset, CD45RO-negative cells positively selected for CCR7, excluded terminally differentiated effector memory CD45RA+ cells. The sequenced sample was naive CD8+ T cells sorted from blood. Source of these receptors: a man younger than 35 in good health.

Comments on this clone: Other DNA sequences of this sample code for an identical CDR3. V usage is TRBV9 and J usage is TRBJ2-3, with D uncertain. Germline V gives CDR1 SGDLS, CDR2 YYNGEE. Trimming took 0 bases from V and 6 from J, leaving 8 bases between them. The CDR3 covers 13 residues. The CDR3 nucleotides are TGTGCCAGCAGCGTAGGTGTCACGGATACGCAGTATTTT. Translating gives CASSVGVTDTQYF.

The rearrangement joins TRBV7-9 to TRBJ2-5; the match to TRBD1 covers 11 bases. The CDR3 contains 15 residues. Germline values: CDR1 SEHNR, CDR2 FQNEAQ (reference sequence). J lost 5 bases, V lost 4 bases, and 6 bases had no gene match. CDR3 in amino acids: CASSSRDRGFETQYF. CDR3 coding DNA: TGTGCCAGCAGCTCCCGGGACAGGGGGTTCGAGACCCAGTACTTC.

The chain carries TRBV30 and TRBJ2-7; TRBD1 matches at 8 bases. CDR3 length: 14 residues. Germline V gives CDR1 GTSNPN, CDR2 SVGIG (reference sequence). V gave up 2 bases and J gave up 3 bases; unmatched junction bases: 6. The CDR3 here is CAWSYEGQGYEQYF. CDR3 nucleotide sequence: TGTGCCTGGAGTTACGAAGGACAGGGCTACGAGCAGTACTTC.

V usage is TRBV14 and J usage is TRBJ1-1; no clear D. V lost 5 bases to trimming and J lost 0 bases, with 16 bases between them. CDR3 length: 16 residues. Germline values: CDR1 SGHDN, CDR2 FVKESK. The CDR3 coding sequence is TGTGCCAGCAGCTCCCGAGTGGGGAGGGTGAACACTGAAGCTTTCTTT. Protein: CASSSRVGRVNTEAFF.

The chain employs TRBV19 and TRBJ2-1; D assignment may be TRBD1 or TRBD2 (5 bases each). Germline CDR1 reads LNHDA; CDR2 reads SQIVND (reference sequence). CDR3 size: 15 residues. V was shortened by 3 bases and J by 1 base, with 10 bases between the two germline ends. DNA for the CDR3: TGTGCCAGTAGTATCCTGGGGGAATCCTACAATGAGCAGTTCTTC. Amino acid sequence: CASSILGESYNEQFF.

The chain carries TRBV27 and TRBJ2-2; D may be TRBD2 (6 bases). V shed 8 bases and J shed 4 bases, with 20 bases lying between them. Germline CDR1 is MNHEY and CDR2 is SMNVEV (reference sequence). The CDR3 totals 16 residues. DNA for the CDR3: TGTGCCAGCCGCACGGACCGGGAGACGAGCACCGGGGAGCTGTTTTTT. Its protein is CASRTDRETSTGELFF.

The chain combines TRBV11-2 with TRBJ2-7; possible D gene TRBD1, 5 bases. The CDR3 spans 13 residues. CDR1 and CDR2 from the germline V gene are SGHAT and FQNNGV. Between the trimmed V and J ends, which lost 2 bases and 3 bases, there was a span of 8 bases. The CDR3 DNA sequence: TGTGCCAGCAGCTTACAGGGATACTACGAGCAGTACTTC. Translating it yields CASSLQGYYEQYF.

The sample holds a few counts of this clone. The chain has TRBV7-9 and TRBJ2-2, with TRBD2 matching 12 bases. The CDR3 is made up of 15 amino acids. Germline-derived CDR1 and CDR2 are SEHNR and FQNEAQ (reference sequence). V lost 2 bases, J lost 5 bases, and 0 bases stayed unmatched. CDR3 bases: TGTGCCAGCAGCTTACTAGCGGGAGGGACCGGGGAGCTGTTTTTT. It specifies CASSLLAGGTGELFF.

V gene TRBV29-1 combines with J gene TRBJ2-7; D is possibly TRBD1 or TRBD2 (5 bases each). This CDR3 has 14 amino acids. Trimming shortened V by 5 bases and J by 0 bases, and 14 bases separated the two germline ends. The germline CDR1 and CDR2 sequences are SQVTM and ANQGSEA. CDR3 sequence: CSVSSGTVSYEQYF. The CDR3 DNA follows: TGCAGCGTTTCCTCCGGGACGGTCTCCTACGAGCAGTACTTC.

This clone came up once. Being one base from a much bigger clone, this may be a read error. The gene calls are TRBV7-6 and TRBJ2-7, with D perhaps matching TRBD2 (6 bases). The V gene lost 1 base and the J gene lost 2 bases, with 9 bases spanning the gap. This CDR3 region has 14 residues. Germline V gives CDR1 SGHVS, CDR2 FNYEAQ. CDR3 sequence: CASSLGGEAYEQYF. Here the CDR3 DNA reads TGTGCCAGCAGCTTAGGCGGGGAAGCCTACGAGCAGTACTTC.

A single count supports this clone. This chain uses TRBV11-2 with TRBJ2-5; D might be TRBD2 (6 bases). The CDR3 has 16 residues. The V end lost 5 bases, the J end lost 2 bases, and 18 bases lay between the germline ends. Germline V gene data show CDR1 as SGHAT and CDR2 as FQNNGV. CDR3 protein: CASSLHVWGRQETQYF. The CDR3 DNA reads TGTGCCAGCAGCCTCCACGTATGGGGGAGGCAAGAGACCCAGTACTTC.

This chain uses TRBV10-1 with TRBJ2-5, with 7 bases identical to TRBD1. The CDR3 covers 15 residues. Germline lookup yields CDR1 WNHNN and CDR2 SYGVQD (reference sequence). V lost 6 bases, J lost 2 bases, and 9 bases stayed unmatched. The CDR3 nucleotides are TGCGCCAGCAGACTACGACAGGGTAGTCAAGAGACCCAGTACTTC. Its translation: CASRLRQGSQETQYF.

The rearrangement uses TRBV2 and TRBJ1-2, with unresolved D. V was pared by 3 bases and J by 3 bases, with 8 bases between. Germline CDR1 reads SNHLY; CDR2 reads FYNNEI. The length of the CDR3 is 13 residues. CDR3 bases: TGTGCCAGCAGTGACGGGGAATACTATGGCTACACCTTC. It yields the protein CASSDGEYYGYTF.

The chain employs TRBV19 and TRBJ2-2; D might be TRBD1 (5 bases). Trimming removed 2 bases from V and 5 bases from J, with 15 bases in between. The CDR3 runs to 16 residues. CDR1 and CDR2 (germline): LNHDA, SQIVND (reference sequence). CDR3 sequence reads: CASSIPWTRRTGELFF. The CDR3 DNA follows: TGTGCCAGTAGTATACCATGGACACGGAGAACCGGGGAGCTGTTTTTT.

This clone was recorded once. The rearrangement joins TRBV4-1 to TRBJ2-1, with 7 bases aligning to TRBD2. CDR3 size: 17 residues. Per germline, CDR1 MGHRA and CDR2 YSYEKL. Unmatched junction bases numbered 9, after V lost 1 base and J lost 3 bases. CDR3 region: CASSQVSSGALYNEQFF. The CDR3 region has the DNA TGCGCCAGCAGCCAAGTTTCCAGCGGGGCGCTCTACAATGAGCAGTTCTTC.

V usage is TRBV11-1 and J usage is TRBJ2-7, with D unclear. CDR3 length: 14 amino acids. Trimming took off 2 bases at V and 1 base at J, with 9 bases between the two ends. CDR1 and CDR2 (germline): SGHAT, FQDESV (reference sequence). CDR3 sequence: CASSLSGGSYEQYF. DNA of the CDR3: TGTGCCAGCAGCTTATCTGGCGGATCCTACGAGCAGTACTTC.

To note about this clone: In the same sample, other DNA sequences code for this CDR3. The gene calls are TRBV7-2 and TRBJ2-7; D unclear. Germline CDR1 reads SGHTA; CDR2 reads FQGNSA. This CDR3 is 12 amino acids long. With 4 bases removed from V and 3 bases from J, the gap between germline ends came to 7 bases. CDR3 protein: CASSSNLYEQYF. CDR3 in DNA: TGTGCCAGCAGCTCGAATCTCTACGAGCAGTACTTC.

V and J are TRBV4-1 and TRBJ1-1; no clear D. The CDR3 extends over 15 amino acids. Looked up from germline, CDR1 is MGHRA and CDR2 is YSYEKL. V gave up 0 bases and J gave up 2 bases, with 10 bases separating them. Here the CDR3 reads CASSQEWTGNTEAFF. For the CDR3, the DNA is TGCGCCAGCAGCCAAGAGTGGACGGGTAACACTGAAGCTTTCTTT.

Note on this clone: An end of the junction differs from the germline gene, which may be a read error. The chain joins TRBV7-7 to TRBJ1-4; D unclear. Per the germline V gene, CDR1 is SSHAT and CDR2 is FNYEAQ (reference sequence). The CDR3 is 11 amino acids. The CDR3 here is CASSSPATLFF. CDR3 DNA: TGTGCTAGCAGCTCGCCCGCGACCCTGTTTTTT.

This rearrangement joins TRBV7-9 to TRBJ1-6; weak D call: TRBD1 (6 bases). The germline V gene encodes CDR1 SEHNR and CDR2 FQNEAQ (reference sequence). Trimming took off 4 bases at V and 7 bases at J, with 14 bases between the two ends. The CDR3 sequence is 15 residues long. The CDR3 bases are TGTGCCAGCAGCTCAAGACAGGCAGTAAATTCACCCCTCCACTTT. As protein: CASSSRQAVNSPLHF.

CDR3 nucleotides: TGTGCCAGCAGTTTTTTCCCGCAGGCGAACACCGGGGAGCTGTTTTTT. This sequence encodes CASSFFPQANTGELFF. This sequence joins TRBV28 and TRBJ2-2; D remains ambiguous. Between the trimmed V and J ends, which lost 3 bases and 0 bases, there was a span of 11 bases. The CDR3 has 16 residues. CDR1 is MDHEN and CDR2 is SYDVKM in the germline V gene.

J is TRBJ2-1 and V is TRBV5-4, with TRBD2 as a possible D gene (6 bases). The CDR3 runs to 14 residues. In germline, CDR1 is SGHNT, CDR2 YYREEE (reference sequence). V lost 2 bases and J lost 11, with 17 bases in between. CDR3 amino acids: CASSFDGLRSQQFF. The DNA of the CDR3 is TGTGCCAGCAGCTTTGATGGACTAAGGTCCCAGCAGTTCTTC.

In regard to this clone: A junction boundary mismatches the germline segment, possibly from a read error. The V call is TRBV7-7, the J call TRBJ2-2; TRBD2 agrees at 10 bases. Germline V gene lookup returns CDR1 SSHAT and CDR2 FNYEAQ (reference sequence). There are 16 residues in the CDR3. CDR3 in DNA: TGTGCTAGCAGCTCCGGACTAGCGGCTATGACCGGGGAGCTGTTTTTT. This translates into CASSSGLAAMTGELFF.

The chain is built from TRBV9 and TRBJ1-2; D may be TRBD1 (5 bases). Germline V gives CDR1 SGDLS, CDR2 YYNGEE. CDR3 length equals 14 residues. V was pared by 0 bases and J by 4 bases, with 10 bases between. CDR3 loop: CASSVGDGVYGYTF. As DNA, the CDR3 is TGTGCCAGCAGCGTAGGGGACGGCGTCTATGGCTACACCTTC.

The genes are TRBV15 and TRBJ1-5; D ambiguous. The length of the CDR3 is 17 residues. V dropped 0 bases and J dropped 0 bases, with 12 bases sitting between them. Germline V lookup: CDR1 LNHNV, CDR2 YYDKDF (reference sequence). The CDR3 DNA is TGTGCCACCAGCAGAGATACGGATAGGGATAGCAATCAGCCCCAGCATTTT. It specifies CATSRDTDRDSNQPQHF.

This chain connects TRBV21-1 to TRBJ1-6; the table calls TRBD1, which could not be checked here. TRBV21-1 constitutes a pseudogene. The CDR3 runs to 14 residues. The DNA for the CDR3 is TGTGCCAGCAGCAATGTTCAGGGGAATTCACCCCTCCACTTT. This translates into CASSNVQGNSPLHF.

CDR3 amino acids: CATPAVGGLNTEAFF. In DNA form, the CDR3 reads TGTGCCACACCCGCCGTGGGGGGCTTGAACACTGAAGCTTTCTTT. This rearrangement joins TRBV7-9 to TRBJ1-1; D might be TRBD1 (6 bases). V was cut by 10 bases and J by 0 bases, with 18 bases left in between. The CDR3 contains 15 residues. Per germline, CDR1 SEHNR and CDR2 FQNEAQ (reference sequence).